A single sample is the source of the 29 T cell receptor beta chains below, sequenced in a study of pediatric ulcerative colitis. One to two pinch biopsies were taken from the rectum during colonoscopy. Repertoires were generated with immunoSEQ multiplex PCR, while TCRdb's copy carries only in-frame clones and drops some. The sample contains approximately 17,000 clones, approximately 80% of which appear only once. The specimen sequenced was gut tissue. All receptors come from a boy aged 5-17 years who was a control in a study of pediatric ulcerative colitis.

This clone has just a few counts. The gene calls are TRBV9 and TRBJ1-1; 9 positions match TRBD1. Germline V gives CDR1 SGDLS, CDR2 YYNGEE. V lost 0 bases to trimming and J lost 4 bases; unmatched junction nucleotides: 7. This CDR3 comprises 16 residues. CDR3 in DNA: TGTGCCAGCAGCGTAGATACAGGGGGCGAGATCACTGAAGCTTTCTTT. Translating gives CASSVDTGGEITEAFF.

In DNA, the CDR3 is TGTGCCAGCAGTGACGACAGGGGGCTTAATGAGCAGTTCTTC. Protein sequence: CASSDDRGLNEQFF. The chain is built from TRBV2 and TRBJ2-1; 10 nucleotides agree with TRBD1. Unmatched junction bases numbered 3, after V lost 3 bases and J lost 7 bases. Germline lookup yields CDR1 SNHLY and CDR2 FYNNEI. CDR3 size: 14 residues.

The chain is built from TRBV11-2 and TRBJ1-5; D is unresolved. Per the germline V gene, CDR1 is SGHAT and CDR2 is FQNNGV. The V end lost 0 bases, the J end lost 3 bases, and 9 bases lay between the germline ends. The CDR3 runs to 15 residues. The CDR3 loop is CASSLDGAFNQPQHF. CDR3 DNA: TGTGCCAGCAGCTTAGATGGAGCCTTCAATCAGCCCCAGCATTTT.

This chain joins TRBV2 and TRBJ1-6, with a possible D match to TRBD1 (5 bases). The CDR3 spans 14 residues. Germline lookup yields CDR1 SNHLY and CDR2 FYNNEI. V was pared by 6 bases and J by 5 bases, with 11 bases between. The CDR3 coding sequence is TGTGCCAGCAGCCGGGACTACCATAATTCACCCCTCCACTTT. As protein: CASSRDYHNSPLHF.

The V and J genes are TRBV2 and TRBJ2-6; D may be TRBD2 (5 bases). Trimming stripped 7 bases from V and 2 bases from J, with 9 bases between. Germline V gives CDR1 SNHLY, CDR2 FYNNEI. This CDR3 has 14 amino acids. CDR3 amino acids: CASISDAGANVLTF. CDR3 coding DNA: TGTGCCAGCATTAGCGATGCTGGGGCCAACGTCCTGACTTTC.

The rearrangement uses TRBV7-8 and TRBJ2-1; 10 bases align to TRBD2. CDR1 and CDR2 (germline): SGHVS, FQNEAQ. V lost 4 bases, J lost 5 bases, and 8 bases stayed unmatched. The CDR3 totals 16 residues. The CDR3 DNA is TGTGCCAGCAGCTATTCTAGCGGGAGAATCAACAATGAGCAGTTCTTC. Translation gives CASSYSSGRINNEQFF. Full variable domain (outside the CDR3, taken from reference TRBV7-8 and TRBJ2-1): GAGVSQSPRYKVAKRGQDVALRCDPISGHVSLFWYQQALGQGPEFLTYFQNEAQLDKSGLPSDRFFAERPEGSVSTLKIQRTQQEDSAVYLCASSYSSGRINNEQFFGPGTRLTVL.

Comments on this clone: The junction differs from germline at one of its ends, possibly a read error. This sequence joins TRBV5-4 and TRBJ2-3; D might be TRBD2 (5 bases). There are 14 residues in the CDR3. Germline V gene sequence: CDR1 SGHNT, CDR2 YYREEE (reference sequence). The CDR3 loop is CASSLKRSLDTRYF. CDR3 sequence (DNA): TGTGCCAGCAGCTTGAAGCGGTCGCTAGATACGCGGTATTTT.

This chain connects TRBV15 to TRBJ2-5; no clear D gene. Germline V gene sequence: CDR1 LNHNV, CDR2 YYDKDF (reference sequence). There are 14 residues in the CDR3. Trimming left V 1 base short and J 5 bases short, with 11 bases between. CDR3 protein: CATSRVSPLETQYF. DNA of the CDR3: TGTGCCACCAGCAGAGTTTCGCCCCTGGAGACCCAGTACTTC.

This rearrangement joins TRBV7-2 to TRBJ1-5, with D possibly being TRBD1 (6 bases). Between the trimmed V and J ends, which lost 2 bases and 0 bases, there was a span of 20 bases. CDR3 length equals 19 residues. The germline V gene has CDR1 SGHTA and CDR2 FQGNSA. The CDR3 here is CASSLRPGEPGYSNQPQHF. DNA for the CDR3: TGTGCCAGCAGCTTACGGCCAGGGGAGCCCGGTTATAGCAATCAGCCCCAGCATTTT. Full variable domain (missing parts from reference TRBV7-2 and TRBJ1-5): GAGVSQSPSNKVTEKGKDVELRCDPISGHTALYWYRQSLGQGLEFLIYFQGNSAPDKSGLPSDRFSAERTGGSVSTLTIQRTQQEDSAVYLCASSLRPGEPGYSNQPQHFGDGTRLSIL.

The V gene is TRBV5-1, the J gene TRBJ1-1, with TRBD1 identical over 9 bases. V lost 3 bases, J lost 3 bases, and 3 bases stayed unmatched. Germline V gives CDR1 SGHRS, CDR2 YFSETQ. There are 14 residues in the CDR3. CDR3 DNA sequence: TGCGCCAGCAGCTGGCGGACAGGGGACACTGAAGCTTTCTTT. It encodes CASSWRTGDTEAFF.

The chain combines TRBV7-9 with TRBJ2-1; the match to TRBD2 covers 10 bases. V shed 9 bases and J 2 bases; nucleotides not matched to a gene: 1. CDR1 and CDR2 from the germline V gene are SEHNR and FQNEAQ (reference sequence). This CDR3 contains 13 residues. The CDR3 DNA reads TGTGCCAGTCTAGCGGGAGCCTACAATGAGCAGTTCTTC. Its protein is CASLAGAYNEQFF. Combining the CDR3 with reference TRBV7-9 and TRBJ2-1 gives the whole variable domain DTGVSQNPRHKITKRGQNVTFRCDPISEHNRLYWYRQTLGQGPEFLTYFQNEAQLEKSRLLSDRFSAERPKGSFSTLEIQRTEQGDSAMYLCASLAGAYNEQFFGPGTRLTVL.

The chain carries TRBV6-1 and TRBJ2-5; D not certain. The CDR3 has 14 residues. V shed 3 bases and J shed 9 bases, with 17 bases lying between them. Germline CDR1 reads MNHNS; CDR2 reads SASEGT. CDR3 nucleotides: TGTGCCAGCAGTGATGGAACATCGTCATCAGCCCAGTACTTC. It encodes CASSDGTSSSAQYF.

This chain uses TRBV4-1 with TRBJ2-7; 7 bases map to TRBD2. This CDR3 contains 16 residues. Germline V gene data show CDR1 as MGHRA and CDR2 as YSYEKL. The J segment lost 0 bases and the V segment lost 0 bases, leaving 5 bases of the junction unmatched. The CDR3 protein is CASSQEVLADSYEQYF. CDR3 nucleotide sequence: TGCGCCAGCAGCCAAGAGGTGCTAGCGGACTCCTACGAGCAGTACTTC.

This clone came up once. The V call is TRBV7-6, the J call TRBJ2-5; a possible D gene is TRBD2 (5 bases). CDR3 size: 15 residues. The V gene lost 5 bases and the J gene lost 6 bases, with 19 bases spanning the gap. Germline V gene data show CDR1 as SGHVS and CDR2 as FNYEAQ. The CDR3 loop is CASSNPFGVGKTQYF. CDR3 bases: TGTGCCAGCAGCAATCCCTTCGGGGTGGGGAAGACCCAGTACTTC.

This clone was observed a few times. The chain uses TRBV18 and TRBJ1-2; 7 bases are shared with TRBD1. CDR1 and CDR2 (germline): KGHSH, LQKENI. The CDR3 has 15 amino acids. With V trimmed by 0 bases and J by 2 bases, 3 bases remained unmatched. The CDR3 nucleotides read TGTGCCAGCTCACCACCGGGGACAGCAAACTATGGCTACACCTTC. Translating gives CASSPPGTANYGYTF.

V is TRBV6-6 and J is TRBJ2-1; D call uncertain. Trimming pared 5 bases from V and 9 bases from J, leaving 11 bases between. Germline lookup yields CDR1 MNHNY and CDR2 SVGAGI (reference sequence). The CDR3 loop spans 12 amino acids. Here the CDR3 DNA reads TGTGCCAGCAGTCCCACGGAGCTTGAGCAGTTCTTC. Its protein product is CASSPTELEQFF.

J is TRBJ1-4 and V is TRBV6-5, with 10 positions matching TRBD1. Germline V gene sequence: CDR1 MNHEY, CDR2 SVGAGI. V was pared by 4 bases and J by 6 bases, with 8 bases of the junction left unmatched. This CDR3 is built from 16 residues. This CDR3 reads CASSLTTGTGDEKLFF. CDR3 in DNA: TGTGCCAGCAGTTTAACAACCGGGACAGGGGATGAAAAACTGTTTTTT.

The V gene is TRBV5-1, the J gene TRBJ1-2, with TRBD1 matching over 7 bases. CDR1 and CDR2 from the germline V gene are SGHRS and YFSETQ. The length of the CDR3 is 14 residues. With V trimmed by 0 bases and J by 2 bases, 1 base remained unmatched. In DNA form, the CDR3 reads TGCGCCAGCAGCTTGGAGGACAGGAACTATGGCTACACCTTC. It specifies CASSLEDRNYGYTF.

The chain links TRBV10-1 to TRBJ2-2; D is perhaps TRBD1 or TRBD2 (6 bases each). V lost 1 base and J 6 bases, leaving 12 bases between the germline ends. Germline CDR1 reads WNHNN; CDR2 reads SYGVQD (reference sequence). This CDR3 contains 15 residues. CDR3 protein: CASSELEEGAGELFF. The CDR3 region has the DNA TGCGCCAGCAGTGAGTTGGAGGAGGGGGCCGGGGAGCTGTTTTTT.

V usage is TRBV5-4 and J usage is TRBJ2-1; TRBD2 agrees at 10 bases. Germline loops: CDR1 SGHNT, CDR2 YYREEE (reference sequence). This CDR3 spans 17 amino acids. V was pared by 5 bases and J by 5 bases, with 13 bases of the junction left unmatched. DNA of the CDR3: TGTGCCAGCAGTAGTGGGGCTAGCGGGAGAGGTAACAATGAGCAGTTCTTC. Amino acids: CASSSGASGRGNNEQFF.

J is TRBJ1-6 and V is TRBV5-8; D ambiguous. The CDR3 runs to 14 residues. Trimming cost V 1 base and J 7 bases, with 9 bases left between them. CDR1 and CDR2 (germline): SGHTS, YDEGEE. The CDR3 region is CASSLFQPNSPLHF. In DNA, the CDR3 is TGTGCCAGCAGCTTGTTTCAGCCAAATTCACCCCTCCACTTT.

The chain carries TRBV18 and TRBJ2-5, with D hard to call. This CDR3 spans 13 amino acids. V gave up 0 bases and J gave up 2 bases, with 4 bases separating them. The germline gives CDR1 KGHSH, CDR2 LQKENI. In nucleotides, the CDR3 is TGTGCCAGCTCACCACCGGTACAAGAGACCCAGTACTTC. It is translated as CASSPPVQETQYF.

CDR3: CASSRVTSYGGDTQYF. The CDR3 DNA is TGCGCCAGCAGCCGAGTAACTAGCTACGGTGGGGATACGCAGTATTTT. The rearrangement joins TRBV4-3 to TRBJ2-3; D possibly corresponds to TRBD2 (6 bases). The germline V and J ends were trimmed by 4 bases and 6 bases, with 20 bases remaining between them. The CDR3 consists of 16 residues. Germline CDR1 LGHNA, CDR2 YSLEER.

The chain couples TRBV7-9 to TRBJ2-3; D tentatively fits TRBD1 or TRBD2 (7 bases each). This CDR3 has 18 amino acids. Per the germline V gene, CDR1 is SEHNR and CDR2 is FQNEAQ (reference sequence). V lost 1 base to trimming and J lost 1 base, with 18 bases between them. The CDR3 nucleotides are TGTGCCAGCAGCTTAGAACCCGGACAGGCGGGAGGCACAGATACGCAGTATTTT. It yields the protein CASSLEPGQAGGTDTQYF.

Notes on this clone: Other DNA sequences of this sample code for an identical CDR3. V gene TRBV7-2 combines with J gene TRBJ2-7; TRBD1 matches 11 bases. Germline V lookup: CDR1 SGHTA, CDR2 FQGNSA. With V trimmed by 6 bases and J by 1 base, 8 bases remained unmatched. This CDR3 is 16 amino acids long. CDR3 bases: TGTGCCAGCAGTATTAGGACAGGGGGCGAGTCCTACGAGCAGTACTTC. This translates into CASSIRTGGESYEQYF.

The J gene is TRBJ2-7, the V gene TRBV21-1; TRBD2, the D gene given by the table, was not confirmed from the DNA. TRBV21-1 is noted as a pseudogene. This CDR3 region has 16 residues. The CDR3 spells CASSKSVGGRSHEQYF. The CDR3 DNA sequence: TGTGCCAGCAGCAAAAGTGTTGGCGGGAGGTCCCACGAGCAGTACTTC.

In its sample, this clone was seen a few times. This chain links TRBV11-2 with TRBJ1-4; a possible D gene is TRBD1 (6 bases). The V gene's germline CDR1 is SGHAT and CDR2 FQNNGV. Trimming shortened V by 0 bases and J by 7 bases, and 12 bases separated the two germline ends. This CDR3 comprises 15 residues. The CDR3 loop reads CASSLDGGGSEKLFF. CDR3 nucleotide sequence: TGTGCCAGCAGCTTAGATGGAGGGGGAAGTGAAAAACTGTTTTTT.

This clone ranks as medium-sized. The chain is built from TRBV28 and TRBJ2-7; D unclear. The germline V and J ends were trimmed by 4 bases and 6 bases, with 19 bases remaining between them. CDR1 and CDR2 (germline): MDHEN, SYDVKM. This CDR3 is 15 amino acids long. CDR3 sequence: CASSSMARPSLEQYF. The CDR3, as DNA: TGTGCCAGCAGTTCGATGGCGAGACCCTCTCTCGAGCAGTACTTC. The full variable domain, with the rest looked up from reference TRBV28 and TRBJ2-7, is DVKVTQSSRYLVKRTGEKVFLECVQDMDHENMFWYRQDPGLGLRLIYFSYDVKMKEKGDIPEGYSVSREKKERFSLILESASTNQTSMYLCASSSMARPSLEQYFGPGTRLTVT.

J is TRBJ2-7 and V is TRBV2, with D possibly being TRBD1 or TRBD2 (5 bases each). With 8 bases removed from V and 0 bases from J, the gap between germline ends came to 14 bases. This CDR3 has 14 amino acids. Germline assignment: CDR1 SNHLY and CDR2 FYNNEI. CDR3 loop: CASRRDRSSYEQYF. CDR3 DNA sequence: TGTGCCAGCCGACGGGACCGAAGCTCCTACGAGCAGTACTTC.